A selection of T cell receptor beta chains follows, all from one sample in a study of T-cell memory formation after mild COVID-19. MiXCR, run by TCRdb on the 5' RACE reads, gives a single entry per CDR3 protein. The sample lists tens of thousands of distinct CDR3 sequences; less than 15% were seen once. Sequencing input: PBMCs or a T cell subset sorted from them (not recorded which). Every receptor here comes from a young man who had mild COVID-19 (a few samples of this study predate the infection). Cell type and time point are not known. CDR3s leave out the opening cysteine and the closing phenylalanine or tryptophan.

V,J,CDR3
TRBV7-2,TRBJ2-5,ASSLVFLAGEETQY
TRBV5-1,TRBJ1-1,ASSLYGMNTEAF
TRBV3-1,TRBJ1-2,ASSQEGLPPGT
TRBV9,TRBJ2-1,ASSGDSGVYNEQF
TRBV4-1,TRBJ1-5,ASSQEIGSSNQPQH
TRBV10-2,TRBJ2-5,ATKGLAGGPGETQY
TRBV9,TRBJ2-7,AREGDSYGYYEQY
TRBV7-9,TRBJ1-5,ASSSGQAPWRQPQH
TRBV20-1,TRBJ2-3,SARGWMVAGVRSTDTQY
TRBV19,TRBJ1-5,ASTGGNQPQH
TRBV5-8,TRBJ2-1,ASSEGTSGGAEEQF
TRBV3-1,TRBJ2-1,ASSHLAVSSYNEQF
TRBV11-2,TRBJ2-3,ASSFSGGISTDTQY
TRBV5-1,TRBJ2-3,ASSPPQRGEGDTQY
TRBV12-3/TRBV12-4,TRBJ2-7,ASGIGDRAFYEQY
TRBV7-7,TRBJ2-1,ASSPWADTYNEQF
TRBV24-1,TRBJ2-5,ATSVKDQETQY
TRBV6-6,TRBJ1-1,ASSYSPGNTEAF
TRBV4-1,TRBJ2-1,ASSQDASGWSEQF
TRBV4-1,TRBJ2-7,ASSQTGPGAYEQY
TRBV27,TRBJ2-2,ASSTGVNTGELF
TRBV11-2,TRBJ2-1,ASSHSGGSYNEQF
TRBV12-3/TRBV12-4,TRBJ1-1,ASSFVGTEAF
TRBV9,TRBJ1-1,ASSVQGALGDTEAF